These T cell receptor beta chains were read from a single sample in a study of T cell changes during pregnancy in multiple sclerosis. TCRdb's table, derived via immunoSEQ multiplex PCR, lists solely in-frame clones and lacks some. The sample has under 80,000 clones; about 89% are singletons. Sequenced here: CD4+ T cells from peripheral blood mononuclear cells, sampled in the second trimester of pregnancy. These receptors all come from a female donor with multiple sclerosis, enrolled in a pregnancy study. Both conserved end residues are part of each CDR3. A D gene is named only where the DNA matches it firmly. The size field is filled for only some rows; it gives once, few, many or a size class.

size	D	J	V	CDR3	DNA
-	TRBD1	TRBJ2-5	TRBV7-2	CASSPPRTGRETQYF	TGTGCCAGCAGCCCTCCCAGGACAGGTCGAGAGACCCAGTACTTC
once	-	TRBJ2-1	TRBV30	CAWSVMAGTRLLGEQFF	TGTGCCTGGAGTGTAATGGCCGGGACTCGCCTGTTGGGTGAGCAGTTCTTC
-	-	TRBJ2-1	TRBV7-2	CASSFALENEQFF	TGTGCCAGCAGCTTCGCTCTAGAAAATGAGCAGTTCTTC
few	-	TRBJ1-1	TRBV10-3	CATQGLAEAFF	TGTGCCACCCAGGGTCTCGCTGAAGCTTTCTTT
-	TRBD2	TRBJ2-7	TRBV2	CASRGGRASAYEQYF	TGTGCCAGCAGGGGGGGGAGGGCCTCAGCCTACGAGCAGTACTTC
-	TRBD2	TRBJ2-3	TRBV4-3	CASSRTAAPSGGSTDTQYF	TGCGCCAGCAGCCGGACGGCGGCCCCTAGCGGGGGGAGCACAGATACGCAGTATTTT
-	-	TRBJ2-3	TRBV20-1	CSAVSQATQYF	TGCAGTGCCGTGAGCCAGGCTACGCAGTATTTT
-	-	TRBJ2-5	TRBV28	CASSLGHKQETQYF	TGTGCCAGCAGTTTAGGGCATAAACAAGAGACCCAGTACTTC
-	TRBD2	TRBJ2-5	TRBV9	CASSETSGTYQETQYF	TGTGCCAGCAGCGAGACTAGCGGGACGTACCAAGAGACCCAGTACTTC
-	TRBD1	TRBJ1-3	TRBV30	CAWSTGVGNTIYF	TGTGCCTGGAGTACAGGGGTTGGAAACACCATATATTTT
-	-	TRBJ2-5	TRBV28	CASTLKGTGFGTQYF	TGTGCCAGCACCTTGAAAGGCACAGGGTTCGGGACCCAGTACTTC
-	-	TRBJ2-3	TRBV15	CATSRVGGSTDTQYF	TGTGCCACCAGCAGAGTCGGCGGAAGCACAGATACGCAGTATTTT
-	-	TRBJ2-7	TRBV6-5	CASSFSTGIQVEQYF	TGTGCCAGCAGTTTTTCGACAGGAATCCAGGTCGAGCAGTACTTC
-	TRBD2	TRBJ2-3	TRBV5-4	CASSQSGRTSTDTQYF	TGTGCCAGCAGCCAAAGCGGGAGGACTAGCACAGATACGCAGTATTTT
few	-	TRBJ2-7	TRBV14	CASSQDRAFSYEQYF	TGTGCCAGCAGCCAAGATCGCGCGTTCTCCTACGAGCAGTACTTC
-	-	TRBJ1-4	TRBV5-1	CASSREPKGNEKLFF	TGCGCCAGCAGCCGGGAGCCGAAGGGGAATGAAAAACTGTTTTTT
-	-	TRBJ2-2	TRBV11-3	CASSRGTGELFF	TGTGCCAGCAGCCGAGGCACCGGGGAGCTGTTTTTT
few	-	TRBJ1-1	TRBV2	CASRDNLNTEAFF	TGTGCCAGCAGGGACAATTTGAACACTGAAGCTTTCTTT
few	TRBD2	TRBJ2-7	TRBV2	CASSPESGSIYEQYF	TGTGCCAGCAGTCCGGAAAGCGGGAGTATCTACGAGCAGTACTTC
-	TRBD2	TRBJ2-7	TRBV30	CAWSGLAGAYEQYF	TGTGCCTGGAGTGGGCTAGCGGGGGCCTACGAGCAGTACTTC
-	TRBD2	TRBJ2-1	TRBV7-9	CASSLGGWASGYNEQFF	TGTGCCAGCAGCTTAGGTGGGTGGGCTAGCGGGTACAATGAGCAGTTCTTC
-	TRBD1	TRBJ1-2	TRBV7-8	CASSPGTAGYTF	TGTGCCAGCAGCCCTGGGACAGCTGGCTACACCTTC
-	-	TRBJ1-1	TRBV18	CASSQAVNTEAFF	TGTGCCAGCTCACAGGCGGTGAACACTGAAGCTTTCTTT
-	-	TRBJ2-7	TRBV5-1	CASSDDRQYEQYF	TGCGCCAGCAGCGATGACAGGCAGTACGAGCAGTACTTC
-	TRBD1	TRBJ1-2	TRBV7-2	CASSPGTANYGYTF	TGTGCCAGCAGCCCCGGGACAGCTAACTATGGCTACACCTTC
-	-	TRBJ2-5	TRBV6-4	CASSGPGVRETQYF	TGTGCCAGCAGTGGGCCGGGAGTAAGAGAGACCCAGTACTTC
-	TRBD2	TRBJ2-3	TRBV7-2	CASSLVSGGALDTQYF	TGTGCCAGCAGCTTAGTTAGCGGGGGGGCCCTGGATACGCAGTATTTT
-	-	TRBJ1-2	TRBV5-5	CASSLAGFTNYGYTF	TGTGCCAGCAGCTTGGCAGGGTTCACTAACTATGGCTACACCTTC
few	TRBD2	TRBJ2-1	TRBV25-1	CASSGSGRAYNEQFF	TGTGCCAGCAGTGGAAGCGGGAGGGCCTACAATGAGCAGTTCTTC
-	TRBD1	TRBJ2-7	TRBV9	CASSAGQGRQYF	TGTGCCAGCAGCGCGGGACAGGGAAGGCAGTACTTC
once	-	TRBJ1-4	TRBV30	CAWSGTPNEKLFF	TGTGCCTGGAGTGGGACACCTAATGAAAAACTGTTTTTT
-	-	TRBJ2-1	TRBV30	CAWSVPPYRGQFF	TGTGCCTGGAGTGTACCCCCCTACCGGGGGCAGTTCTTC
-	TRBD1	TRBJ2-7	TRBV13	CASSMRQGRAYEQYF	TGTGCCAGCAGCATGAGACAGGGTCGAGCTTACGAGCAGTACTTC
-	TRBD1	TRBJ1-2	TRBV28	CASRGDRAGYTF	TGTGCCAGCAGGGGTGACAGGGCCGGCTACACCTTC
-	-	TRBJ1-1	TRBV2	CASSESPNMNTEAFF	TGTGCCAGCAGTGAAAGCCCCAATATGAACACTGAAGCTTTCTTT
-	TRBD1	TRBJ2-2	TRBV6-5	CASSYRGQGVGELFF	TGTGCCAGCAGTTACCGGGGACAGGGTGTCGGGGAGCTGTTTTTT
-	-	TRBJ2-5	TRBV5-4	CASSKSGSPEETQYF	TGTGCCAGCAGCAAAAGCGGGTCCCCAGAAGAGACCCAGTACTTC
-	-	TRBJ1-5	TRBV5-4	CASSLAGAGQPQHF	TGTGCCAGCAGCTTGGCAGGGGCCGGCCAGCCCCAGCATTTT
-	-	TRBJ1-2	TRBV5-1	CASSFPRGRGYTF	TGCGCCAGCAGCTTCCCCCGGGGTAGAGGCTACACCTTC
-	TRBD2	TRBJ2-1	TRBV9	CASSAGASGYNEQFF	TGTGCCAGCAGCGCAGGGGCTAGCGGGTACAATGAGCAGTTCTTC
-	-	TRBJ1-1	TRBV6-6	CASSYPGTSEAFF	TGTGCCAGCAGTTACCCCGGGACTTCTGAAGCTTTCTTT
-	-	TRBJ1-4	TRBV2	CASSGGPGSSNEKLFF	TGTGCCAGCAGTGGCGGCCCCGGCTCTTCTAATGAAAAACTGTTTTTT
-	-	TRBJ2-3	TRBV4-1	CASSHPSDGTDTQYF	TGCGCCAGCAGCCACCCTAGCGACGGGACAGATACGCAGTATTTT
-	-	TRBJ1-4	TRBV7-9	CASSLGNGLNEKLFF	TGTGCCAGCAGCTTAGGGAACGGACTTAATGAAAAACTGTTTTTT
once	-	TRBJ1-2	TRBV5-8	CASSLGHYGYTF	TGTGCCAGCAGCTTGGGGCACTATGGCTACACCTTC
-	TRBD1	TRBJ2-6	TRBV19	CASSIDGTAHSGANVLTF	TGTGCCAGTAGTATTGATGGGACAGCTCACTCTGGGGCCAACGTCCTGACTTTC
-	-	TRBJ1-1	TRBV6-1	CASSEPVGGLSTEAFF	TGTGCCAGCAGTGAACCAGTGGGGGGGTTGAGCACTGAAGCTTTCTTT
once	-	TRBJ2-7	TRBV7-8	CASSQGAYEQYF	TGTGCCAGCAGCCAAGGAGCCTACGAGCAGTACTTC